This T cell receptor (beta chain) appears in the sequencing data of a study of cytomegalovirus exposure and HLA in healthy donors. PCR used 60 Vbeta primers and 13 Jbeta primers. Data came from immunoSEQ multiplex PCR; TCRdb stores just in-frame clones and leaves some out. The sample consists of about 80,000 clones, around 79% of them appearing once. Germline assignment: CDR1 SQVTM and CDR2 ANQGSEA. This CDR3 has 10 residues. V dropped 8 bases and J dropped 4 bases, with 7 bases sitting between them. This TCR came from a man aged 30-40 years in good health and CMV-seronegative. J is TRBJ2-3 and V is TRBV29-1; D gene unclear. The material sequenced was PBMCs. The CDR3 coding sequence is TGCAGCACCTTAGCAGATACGCAGTATTTT. This gives the protein CSTLADTQYF.